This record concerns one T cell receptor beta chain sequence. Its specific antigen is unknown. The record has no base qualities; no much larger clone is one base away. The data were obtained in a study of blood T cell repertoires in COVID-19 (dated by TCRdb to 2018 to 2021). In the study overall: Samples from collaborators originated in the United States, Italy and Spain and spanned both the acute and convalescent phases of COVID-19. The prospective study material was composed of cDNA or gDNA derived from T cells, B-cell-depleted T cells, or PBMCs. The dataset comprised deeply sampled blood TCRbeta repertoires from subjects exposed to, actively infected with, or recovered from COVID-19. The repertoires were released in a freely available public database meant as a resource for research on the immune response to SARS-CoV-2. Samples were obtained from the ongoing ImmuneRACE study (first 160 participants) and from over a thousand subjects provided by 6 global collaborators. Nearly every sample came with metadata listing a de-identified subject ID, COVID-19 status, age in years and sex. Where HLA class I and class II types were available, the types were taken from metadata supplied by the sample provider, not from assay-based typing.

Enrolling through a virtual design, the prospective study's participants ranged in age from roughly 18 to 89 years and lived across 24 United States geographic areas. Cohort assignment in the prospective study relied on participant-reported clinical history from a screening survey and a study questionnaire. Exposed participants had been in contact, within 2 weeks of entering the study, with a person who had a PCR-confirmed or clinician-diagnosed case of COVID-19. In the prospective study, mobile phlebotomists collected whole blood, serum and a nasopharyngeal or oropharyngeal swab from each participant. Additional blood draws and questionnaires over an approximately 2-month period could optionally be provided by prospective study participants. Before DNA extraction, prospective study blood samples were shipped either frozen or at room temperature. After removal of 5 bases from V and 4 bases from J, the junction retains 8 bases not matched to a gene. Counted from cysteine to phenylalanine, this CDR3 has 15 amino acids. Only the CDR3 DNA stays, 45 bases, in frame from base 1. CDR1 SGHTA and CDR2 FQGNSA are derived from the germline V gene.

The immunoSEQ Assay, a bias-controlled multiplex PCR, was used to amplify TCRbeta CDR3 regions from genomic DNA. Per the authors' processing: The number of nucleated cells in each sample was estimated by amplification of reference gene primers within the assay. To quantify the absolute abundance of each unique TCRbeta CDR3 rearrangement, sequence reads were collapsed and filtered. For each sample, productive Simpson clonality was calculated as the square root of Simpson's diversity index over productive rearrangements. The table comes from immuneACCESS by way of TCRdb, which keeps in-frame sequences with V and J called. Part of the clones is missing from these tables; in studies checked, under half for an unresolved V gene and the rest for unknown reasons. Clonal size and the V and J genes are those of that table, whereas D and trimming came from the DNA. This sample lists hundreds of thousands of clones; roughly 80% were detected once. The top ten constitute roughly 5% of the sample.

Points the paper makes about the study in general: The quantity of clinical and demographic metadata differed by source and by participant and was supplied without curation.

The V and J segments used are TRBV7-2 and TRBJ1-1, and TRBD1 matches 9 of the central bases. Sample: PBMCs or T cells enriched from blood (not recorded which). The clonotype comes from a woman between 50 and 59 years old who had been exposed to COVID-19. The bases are TGTGCCAGCAGCCAAGGACAGGGGATCGGCACTGAAGCTTTCTTT. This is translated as CASSQGQGIGTEAFF.